The rows below give T cell receptor beta chains drawn from one sample of a study of response to subunit inactivated influenza vaccine. TCRdb used MiXCR to reprocess the RT-PCR reads, holding one entry per CDR3 protein. The top ten hold approximately 11% of the sample, which has more than 600,000 distinct CDR3 sequences, around 20% seen once. Specimen: PBMCs from blood, collected roughly 5 days after vaccination. Receptor source: a man aged 45-60 years who received an inactivated influenza vaccine. CDR3s leave out the opening cysteine and the closing phenylalanine or tryptophan. Fields, in order: CDR3 protein, clone size, CDR3 length, J gene, V gene. Only some rows state a clone size, as once, few, many or a class for expanded clones.

CDR3aa: ASSAWTGATEAF
abundance: -
len: 12
j_gene: TRBJ1-1
v_gene: TRBV6-1

CDR3aa: ASSFGQPKGSNQPQH
abundance: few
len: 15
j_gene: TRBJ1-5
v_gene: TRBV12-3/TRBV12-4

CDR3aa: ASSPQGMRSNEKLF
abundance: -
len: 14
j_gene: TRBJ1-4
v_gene: TRBV7-9

CDR3aa: AWSVSWNTEAF
abundance: -
len: 11
j_gene: TRBJ1-1
v_gene: TRBV30

CDR3aa: ASSATSGEQY
abundance: many
len: 10
j_gene: TRBJ2-7
v_gene: TRBV7-2

CDR3aa: SVGSSVTANTGELF
abundance: -
len: 14
j_gene: TRBJ2-2
v_gene: TRBV29-1

CDR3aa: ASSQAGTGGATYNEQF
abundance: few
len: 16
j_gene: TRBJ2-1
v_gene: TRBV4-2

CDR3aa: ASSTPGPGEQY
abundance: -
len: 11
j_gene: TRBJ2-7
v_gene: TRBV7-9

CDR3aa: ASSENGGNAYGYT
abundance: -
len: 13
j_gene: TRBJ1-2
v_gene: TRBV2

CDR3aa: SVGQGSIDTQY
abundance: few
len: 11
j_gene: TRBJ2-3
v_gene: TRBV29-1

CDR3aa: SVEDIAGGGYEQF
abundance: -
len: 13
j_gene: TRBJ2-1
v_gene: TRBV29-1

CDR3aa: ASSQRSTDTQY
abundance: many
len: 11
j_gene: TRBJ2-3
v_gene: TRBV4-3

CDR3aa: ASSVTSATYNEQF
abundance: -
len: 13
j_gene: TRBJ2-1
v_gene: TRBV2

CDR3aa: ASSRGTQSTYEQY
abundance: few
len: 13
j_gene: TRBJ2-7
v_gene: TRBV7-2

CDR3aa: ASSRGLLYNEQF
abundance: -
len: 12
j_gene: TRBJ2-1
v_gene: TRBV28

CDR3aa: ASSPNPGLAADTQY
abundance: -
len: 14
j_gene: TRBJ2-3
v_gene: TRBV4-1

CDR3aa: ASSNYPGTSADTQY
abundance: few
len: 14
j_gene: TRBJ2-3
v_gene: TRBV5-1